This TCR beta chain was found in a study of PD-1 blockade in mismatch repair-deficient tumors (dated by TCRdb to the late 2010s). As for the study more broadly: Between September 2013 and 2016, the trial enrolled approximately 90 consecutive patients with 12 types of mismatch repair-deficient cancer, all of whom had received prior treatment and were progressing. Tumor-associated T cell clones in the peripheral blood of patients responding to PD-1 blockade were tracked using deep sequencing of TCR CDR3 regions. Findings and caveats that apply to the study as a whole: Rapid expansion after pembrolizumab followed by contraction, generally before radiologic responses, was shown by tumor-resident clones, which were often undetectable in blood before treatment.

For every enrolled patient, mismatch repair deficiency was confirmed by either polymerase chain reaction or immunohistochemistry. A few patients who responded to pembrolizumab therapy underwent TCR sequencing. The phase II trial prospectively evaluated PD-1 blockade with pembrolizumab in advanced mismatch repair-deficient cancers, independent of tissue of origin. Peripheral blood T cell samples were serially collected before and at multiple times after PD-1 blockade was started. Blood sampling time points were reported as weeks after the first dose of pembrolizumab. Library creation used the immunoSEQ multiplex PCR assay. The clones in this table, taken by TCRdb from immuneACCESS, are in-frame only. Not every clone is retained; where verified, under half of the shortfall comes from an unresolved V gene, and the cause of the rest is unknown. The sample table shows tens of thousands of clones, and approximately 78% are seen once. The top ten clones comprise around 5.5% of the sample.

Concerning this clone: This clone's antigen is unknown. Base quality data are lacking; no much larger clone is found one base away.

From the cysteine through the phenylalanine, the CDR3 covers 13 amino acids. Here the CDR3 DNA is all that survives: 39 bases in frame from base 1. V and J are trimmed by 5 bases and 10 bases, and the gene matches miss 6 bases of the junction. The germline V gene provides CDR1 SGDLS and CDR2 YYNGEE. Specimen: peripheral blood, collected 44 weeks after starting pembrolizumab. Recombination joined TRBV9 with TRBJ2-1, with 10 bases matching TRBD2. The TCR sequence derives from an adult with mismatch repair-deficient cancer. The nucleotides are TGTGCCAGCAGAGAAGCGGGAGGGAAAGAGCAGTTCTTC. The translation is CASREAGGKEQFF.